These T cell receptor beta chains were read from a single sample in a study of read filtering for tumor transcriptome and immune sequencing. TCRdb redid the calling of the reads with MiXCR, one entry per CDR3 protein. The profile covers around 23,000 distinct CDR3 sequences, with roughly 22% appearing a single time and more than 45% taken by the ten largest. Sequenced material: a population of CD138-negative cells sorted from bone marrow. Every receptor here comes from a donor at least 40 years old with multiple myeloma. CDR3s include the opening cysteine and the closing phenylalanine or tryptophan. D genes are given only for firm matches. Not every row has a clone size; where given, it reads once, few, many or a size class.

D: .
V: TRBV20-1
size: .
J: TRBJ1-5
CDR3: CSARDNPGALANQPQHF
DNA: TGCAGTGCTAGAGATAATCCCGGTGCATTAGCAAATCAGCCCCAGCATTTT

D: TRBD2
V: TRBV5-1
size: many
J: TRBJ2-3
CDR3: CASSLPSGRSTDTQYF
DNA: TGCGCCAGCAGCTTGCCTAGCGGCCGAAGCACAGATACGCAGTATTTT

D: .
V: TRBV19
size: many
J: TRBJ2-2
CDR3: CASAWRGPVGELFF
DNA: TGTGCCAGCGCATGGAGGGGGCCAGTCGGGGAGCTGTTTTTT

D: .
V: TRBV2
size: few
J: TRBJ2-6
CDR3: CASSSGRSGANVLTF
DNA: TGTGCCAGCAGCAGCGGACGCTCTGGGGCCAACGTCCTGACTTTC

D: TRBD1
V: TRBV4-2
size: .
J: TRBJ2-1
CDR3: CASEPGQGSHNEQFF
DNA: TGTGCCAGCGAACCGGGACAGGGTAGCCACAATGAGCAGTTCTTC

D: .
V: TRBV18
size: many
J: TRBJ2-3
CDR3: CASSQGRSTDTQYF
DNA: TGTGCCAGCTCGCAGGGACGAAGCACAGATACGCAGTATTTT

D: .
V: TRBV28
size: .
J: TRBJ1-5
CDR3: CASKSFNQPQHF
DNA: TGTGCCAGCAAGTCCTTCAATCAGCCCCAGCATTTT

D: .
V: TRBV7-8
size: .
J: TRBJ1-4
CDR3: CASTPGIDGEKLFF
DNA: TGTGCCAGCACCCCGGGGATAGATGGTGAAAAACTGTTTTTT

D: TRBD1
V: TRBV27
size: few
J: TRBJ2-2
CDR3: CASSPGTANTGELFF
DNA: TGTGCCAGCAGTCCCGGGACAGCGAACACCGGGGAGCTGTTTTTT

D: TRBD1
V: TRBV20-1
size: few
J: TRBJ1-5
CDR3: CSASIQGGGQPQHF
DNA: TGCAGTGCCTCTATACAGGGGGGGGGCCAGCCCCAGCATTTT

D: .
V: TRBV3-1
size: .
J: TRBJ1-1
CDR3: CASSYQSTEAFF
DNA: TGTGCCAGCAGCTACCAATCCACTGAAGCTTTCTTT

D: .
V: TRBV6-2/TRBV6-3
size: many
J: TRBJ1-1
CDR3: CASQYRPMNTEAFF
DNA: TGTGCCAGTCAGTACAGGCCGATGAACACTGAAGCTTTCTTT

D: TRBD1
V: TRBV20-1
size: many
J: TRBJ2-1
CDR3: CSGPRTGGNEQFF
DNA: TGCAGTGGACCGAGGACAGGAGGTAATGAGCAGTTCTTC

D: TRBD1
V: TRBV20-1
size: .
J: TRBJ1-4
CDR3: CSAALGQGTEKLFF
DNA: TGCAGTGCCGCCTTGGGACAGGGCACGGAAAAACTGTTTTTT

D: TRBD1
V: TRBV9
size: medium-sized
J: TRBJ2-1
CDR3: CASSFRDSSYNEQFF
DNA: TGTGCCAGCAGCTTCCGGGACAGCTCCTACAATGAGCAGTTCTTC

D: TRBD2
V: TRBV5-4
size: many
J: TRBJ2-3
CDR3: CASSRLAGGVNTQYF
DNA: TGTGCCAGCAGCCGACTAGCGGGGGGAGTAAATACGCAGTATTTT

D: .
V: TRBV4-1
size: many
J: TRBJ2-2
CDR3: CASSQVGELFF
DNA: TGCGCCAGCAGCCAGGTCGGGGAGCTGTTTTTT

D: TRBD1
V: TRBV7-8
size: many
J: TRBJ1-6
CDR3: CASSLGGQSNSPLHF
DNA: TGTGCCAGCAGCTTAGGGGGACAGTCTAATTCACCCCTCCACTTT

D: TRBD2
V: TRBV6-5
size: many
J: TRBJ2-1
CDR3: CASSSRLAGTRGEQFF
DNA: TGTGCCAGCAGTTCTAGACTAGCGGGGACGCGGGGAGAGCAGTTCTTC

D: .
V: TRBV29-1
size: few
J: TRBJ1-1
CDR3: CSVAPGFNTEAFF
DNA: TGCAGCGTTGCCCCGGGGTTCAACACTGAAGCTTTCTTT

D: TRBD2
V: TRBV20-1
size: medium-sized
J: TRBJ2-1
CDR3: CSARDRGRSGGIGNNEQFF
DNA: TGCAGTGCTAGAGATCGGGGAAGGAGCGGGGGGATAGGTAACAATGAGCAGTTCTTC

D: .
V: TRBV27
size: .
J: TRBJ2-3
CDR3: CASSLLKAGTDTQYF
DNA: TGTGCCAGCAGTTTGTTGAAGGCTGGCACAGATACGCAGTATTTT

D: .
V: TRBV6-2/TRBV6-3
size: few
J: TRBJ1-1
CDR3: CASSYSKGRGTTEAFF
DNA: TGTGCCAGCAGTTACTCTAAGGGCAGGGGAACCACTGAAGCTTTCTTT

D: .
V: TRBV2
size: many
J: TRBJ2-6
CDR3: CASSGGPGANVLTF
DNA: TGTGCCAGCAGTGGGGGGCCTGGGGCCAACGTCCTGACTTTC

D: .
V: TRBV20-1
size: .
J: TRBJ1-2
CDR3: CSVRGQANYGYTF
DNA: TGCAGTGTCAGAGGTCAGGCTAACTATGGCTACACCTTC

D: .
V: TRBV10-2
size: few
J: TRBJ2-5
CDR3: CASSEGGETQYF
DNA: TGCGCCAGCTCGGAGGGAGGAGAGACCCAGTACTTC

D: TRBD1
V: TRBV12-3/TRBV12-4
size: .
J: TRBJ2-1
CDR3: CASRIGQGVYEQFF
DNA: TGTGCCAGCCGTATCGGACAGGGGGTCTATGAGCAGTTCTTC

D: TRBD2
V: TRBV6-2/TRBV6-3
size: many
J: TRBJ2-2
CDR3: CASSPRLAGNRGELFF
DNA: TGTGCCAGCAGCCCCCGACTAGCGGGGAATAGAGGGGAGCTGTTTTTT

D: TRBD2
V: TRBV5-1
size: few
J: TRBJ2-1
CDR3: CASSLPGTSGSLGQFF
DNA: TGCGCCAGCAGCTTACCCGGGACTAGCGGGAGCTTGGGGCAGTTCTTC

D: TRBD1
V: TRBV24-1
size: .
J: TRBJ2-1
CDR3: CATSERDRNYNGQFF
DNA: TGTGCCACCAGTGAACGGGACAGGAACTACAATGGGCAGTTCTTC

D: .
V: TRBV3-1
size: many
J: TRBJ1-1
CDR3: CASSPFSQLPYTEAFF
DNA: TGTGCCAGCAGCCCCTTCTCACAGCTACCATACACTGAAGCTTTCTTT

D: .
V: TRBV10-2
size: .
J: TRBJ1-1
CDR3: CAISYGTPKDTEAFF
DNA: TGCGCCATCAGTTATGGGACCCCTAAGGACACTGAAGCCTTCTTT

D: .
V: TRBV7-2
size: few
J: TRBJ1-1
CDR3: CASREGGNSFF
DNA: TGTGCCAGCAGGGAGGGCGGGAATAGTTTCTTT

D: TRBD1
V: TRBV5-1
size: once
J: TRBJ2-7
CDR3: CASSWTRDSYEQCF
DNA: TGCGCCAGCAGCTGGACCCGGGACAGCTACGAGCAGTGCTTC

D: TRBD1
V: TRBV7-8
size: .
J: TRBJ1-5
CDR3: CASRPATGWINQPQHF
DNA: TGTGCCAGCAGACCAGCGACAGGGTGGATCAATCAGCCCCAGCATTTT

D: TRBD2
V: TRBV6-5
size: once
J: TRBJ2-7
CDR3: CASNTTGTSSYGQYF
DNA: TGTGCCAGCAATACAACCGGGACTAGCTCCTACGGGCAGTACTTC